Sequencing of this TCR beta chain was carried out in a study of Graves' ophthalmopathy and Graves' hyperthyroidism. Study in general: The study drew peripheral blood at initial diagnosis, before any treatment.

This clonotype was seen many times. Its antigen is currently unknown. V shed 5 bases and J 0 bases; nucleotides not matched to a gene: 10. CDR1 and CDR2 (germline): SGHVS, FQNEAQ. The CDR3 runs 17 residues. Using RNA transcripts, the TCR beta CDR3 regions were amplified. A first-round RT-PCR used HTBI primers, followed by a second-round multiplex PCR. TCRdb passed the multiplex PCR reads through MiXCR, listing each CDR3 protein once. The table has about 200,000 distinct CDR3 sequences, 25% to 30% seen once. Findings of the study overall: Also, most clonotypes expanded in the thyroid above 0.001 frequency appeared in blood.

Those donors who had ophthalmopathy presented with moderate-to-severe activity, a CAS of ≥3, a NOSPECS of ≥4 and a duration under 3 months. Clinical symptoms and serum thyroxine were used for diagnosis; TRAb, thyroid ultrasound and orbital computed tomography were also relied on. This receptor was taken from a man between 50 and 59 years old with Graves' ophthalmopathy. The chain has TRBV7-8 and TRBJ2-7, with TRBD1 matching 10 bases. Specimen: peripheral blood. CDR3 sequence reads: CASSRTVGQGSSYEQYF. The CDR3 nucleotides read TGTGCCAGCAGCCGGACTGTGGGACAGGGGAGCTCCTACGAGCAGTACTTC.